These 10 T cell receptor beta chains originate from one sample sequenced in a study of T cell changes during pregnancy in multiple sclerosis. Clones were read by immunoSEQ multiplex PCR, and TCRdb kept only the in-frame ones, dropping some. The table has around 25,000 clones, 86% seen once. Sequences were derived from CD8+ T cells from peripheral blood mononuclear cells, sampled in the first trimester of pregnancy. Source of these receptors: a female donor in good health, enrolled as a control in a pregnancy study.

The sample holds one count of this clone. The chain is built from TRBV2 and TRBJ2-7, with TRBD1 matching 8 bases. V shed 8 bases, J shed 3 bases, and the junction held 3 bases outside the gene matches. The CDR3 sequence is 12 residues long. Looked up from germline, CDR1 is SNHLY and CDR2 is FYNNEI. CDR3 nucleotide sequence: TGTGCCAGCCGGACAGGGATCTACGAGCAGTACTTC. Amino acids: CASRTGIYEQYF.

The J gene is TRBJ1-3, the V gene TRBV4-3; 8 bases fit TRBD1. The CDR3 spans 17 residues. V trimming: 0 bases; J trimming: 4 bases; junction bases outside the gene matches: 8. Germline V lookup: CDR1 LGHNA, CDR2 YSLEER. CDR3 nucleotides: TGCGCCAGCAGCCAAGATTGGGGACAGGCTGGGGGAAACACCATATATTTT. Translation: CASSQDWGQAGGNTIYF.

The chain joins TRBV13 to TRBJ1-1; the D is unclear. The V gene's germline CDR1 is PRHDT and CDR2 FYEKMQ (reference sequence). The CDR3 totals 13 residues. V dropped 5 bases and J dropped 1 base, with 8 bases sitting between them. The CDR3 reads CASSPRGNTEAFF. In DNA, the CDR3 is TGTGCCAGCAGCCCCCGGGGGAACACTGAAGCTTTCTTT.

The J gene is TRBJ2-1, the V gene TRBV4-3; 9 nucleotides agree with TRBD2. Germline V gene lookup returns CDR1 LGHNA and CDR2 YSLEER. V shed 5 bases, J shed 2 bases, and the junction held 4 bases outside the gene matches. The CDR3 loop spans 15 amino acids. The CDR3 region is CASSAERGAYNEQFF. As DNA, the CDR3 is TGCGCCAGCAGCGCGGAGCGGGGGGCCTACAATGAGCAGTTCTTC.

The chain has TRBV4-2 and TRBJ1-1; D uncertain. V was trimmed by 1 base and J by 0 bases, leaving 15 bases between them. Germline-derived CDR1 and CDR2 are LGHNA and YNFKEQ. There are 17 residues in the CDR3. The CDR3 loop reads CASSQVVTLDLNTEAFF. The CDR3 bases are TGTGCCAGCAGCCAAGTCGTAACGTTGGACTTGAACACTGAAGCTTTCTTT.

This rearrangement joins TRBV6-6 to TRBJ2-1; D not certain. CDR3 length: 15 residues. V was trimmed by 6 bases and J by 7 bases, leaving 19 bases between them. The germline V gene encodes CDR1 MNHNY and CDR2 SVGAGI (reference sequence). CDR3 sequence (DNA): TGTGCCAGCAGCCCACCAGGCAGCCGACCTAATGAGCAGTTCTTC. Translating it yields CASSPPGSRPNEQFF.

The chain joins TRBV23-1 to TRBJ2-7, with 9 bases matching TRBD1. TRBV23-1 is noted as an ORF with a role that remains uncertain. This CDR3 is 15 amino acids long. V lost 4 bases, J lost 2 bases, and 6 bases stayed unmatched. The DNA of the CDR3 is TGCGCCAGCAGTCCGGCGGACAGGGGCGCCTACGAGCAGTACTTC. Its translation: CASSPADRGAYEQYF.

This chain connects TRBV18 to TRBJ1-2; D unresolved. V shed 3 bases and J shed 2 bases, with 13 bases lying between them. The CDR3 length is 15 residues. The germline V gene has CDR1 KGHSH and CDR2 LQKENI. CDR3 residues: CASSPYAQLNYGYTF. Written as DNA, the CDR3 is TGTGCCAGCTCACCTTACGCACAGCTCAACTATGGCTACACCTTC.

CDR3 in DNA: TGTGCCAGCAGCTTAACTGGGACAGATTTCATGGAGCAGTACTTC. Translation: CASSLTGTDFMEQYF. The chain has TRBV7-3 and TRBJ2-7; 7 nucleotides line up with TRBD1. V shed 0 bases, J shed 7 bases, and the junction held 9 bases outside the gene matches. Per the germline V gene, CDR1 is SGHTA and CDR2 is FQGTGA. CDR3 size: 15 residues. Together with reference TRBV7-3 and TRBJ2-7, the CDR3 gives the full variable domain: GAGVSQTPSNKVTEKGKYVELRCDPISGHTALYWYRQSLGQGPEFLIYFQGTGAADDSGLPNDRFFAVRPEGSVSTLKIQRTERGDSAVYLCASSLTGTDFMEQYFGPGTRLTVT.

The CDR3 is CASSRPAGPLENGELFF. The CDR3 nucleotides read TGTGCCAGCAGCCGCCCCGCTGGCCCGTTGGAGAACGGGGAGCTGTTTTTT. The chain uses TRBV7-9 and TRBJ2-2; D remains unclear. The ends were cut back, 5 bases at V and 7 bases at J, with 23 bases in the middle. CDR3 length: 17 residues. CDR1 and CDR2 (germline): SEHNR, FQNEAQ (reference sequence).